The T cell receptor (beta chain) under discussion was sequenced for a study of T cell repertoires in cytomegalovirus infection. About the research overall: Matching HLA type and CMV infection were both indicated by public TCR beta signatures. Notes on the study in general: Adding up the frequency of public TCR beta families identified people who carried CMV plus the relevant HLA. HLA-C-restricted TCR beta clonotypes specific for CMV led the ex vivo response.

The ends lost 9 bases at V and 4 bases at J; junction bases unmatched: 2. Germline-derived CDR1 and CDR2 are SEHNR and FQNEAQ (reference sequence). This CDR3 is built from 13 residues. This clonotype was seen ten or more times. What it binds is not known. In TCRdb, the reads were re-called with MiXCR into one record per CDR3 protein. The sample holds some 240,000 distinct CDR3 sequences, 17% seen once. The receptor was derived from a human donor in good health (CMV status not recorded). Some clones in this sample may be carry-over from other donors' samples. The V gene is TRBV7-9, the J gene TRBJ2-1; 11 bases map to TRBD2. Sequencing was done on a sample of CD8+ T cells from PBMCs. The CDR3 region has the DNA TGTGCCAGTGGGACTAGCGGTTACAATGAGCAGTTCTTC. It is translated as CASGTSGYNEQFF.